What follows are 21 T cell receptor beta chains derived from one specimen sequenced in a study of Graves' ophthalmopathy and Graves' hyperthyroidism. From RNA, the CDR3 regions of TCR beta chains were amplified and sequenced. The library came from an HTBI-primed first-round RT-PCR and a second-round multiplex PCR. TCRdb itself ran the multiplex PCR reads through MiXCR, one entry per CDR3 protein. The sample carries under 200,000 distinct CDR3 sequences, 30% to 45% recorded once. Material: peripheral blood. Receptor source: a woman between 40 and 50 years old with Graves' ophthalmopathy.

The genes are TRBV11-2 and TRBJ1-2, with TRBD1 as a possible D gene (6 bases). Trimming pared 5 bases from V and 4 bases from J, leaving 20 bases between. This CDR3 is built from 16 residues. Germline-derived CDR1 and CDR2 are SGHAT and FQNNGV. CDR3 region: CASSPPDRSNFYGYTF. The CDR3 DNA is TGTGCCAGCAGCCCCCCGGACAGATCAAATTTCTATGGCTACACCTTC.

The CDR3, as DNA: TGCAGTGCCGCGGCGAGGGCAGCCAATTCACCCCTCCACTTT. Protein: CSAAARAANSPLHF. The chain carries TRBV20-1 and TRBJ1-6; D unresolved. This CDR3 comprises 14 residues. V lost 6 bases to trimming and J lost 7 bases, with 16 bases between them. Germline V gene data show CDR1 as DFQATT and CDR2 as SNEGSKA (reference sequence).

The genes are TRBV11-3 and TRBJ1-5; the match to TRBD1 covers 8 bases. Germline trimming cut 5 bases from V and 7 bases from J; bases unmatched to any gene: 7. Per the germline V gene, CDR1 is SGHNT and CDR2 is YENEEA. The CDR3 covers 14 residues. CDR3 DNA: TGTGCCAGCAGCCCGGACAGGGTCGCGCAGCCCCAGCATTTT. Amino acids: CASSPDRVAQPQHF.

At least ten counts were recorded for this clonotype. The chain links TRBV11-2 to TRBJ2-5, with TRBD1 identical over 7 bases. Looked up from germline, CDR1 is SGHAT and CDR2 is FQNNGV. The CDR3 covers 14 residues. The V segment lost 5 bases and the J segment 2 bases; nucleotides outside the gene matches: 5. The CDR3 loop reads CASSQGTVQETQYF. The CDR3 DNA sequence: TGTGCCAGCAGCCAGGGGACAGTACAAGAGACCCAGTACTTC.

This clonotype was counted ten times or more. The gene calls are TRBV19 and TRBJ1-6; 11 nucleotides line up with TRBD1. Germline CDR1 LNHDA, CDR2 SQIVND (reference sequence). Trimming at V came to 3 bases and at J to 9 bases, leaving 4 bases not matched to a gene. This CDR3 is 15 amino acids long. The CDR3 reads CASSMPGTGGSPLHF. The CDR3 DNA is TGTGCCAGTAGTATGCCCGGGACAGGGGGTTCACCCCTCCACTTT.

This clonotype was picked up a small number of times. V usage is TRBV7-2 and J usage is TRBJ2-7; no clear D gene. Trimming took 0 bases from V and 5 from J, leaving 11 bases between them. There are 14 residues in the CDR3. The V gene's germline CDR1 is SGHTA and CDR2 FQGNSA. The chain's CDR3 is CASSLAASLHEQYF. CDR3 DNA: TGTGCCAGCAGCTTAGCCGCTAGTCTCCACGAGCAGTACTTC.

This clonotype was detected many times. The chain has TRBV7-2 and TRBJ2-7, with D unclear. Germline V lookup: CDR1 SGHTA, CDR2 FQGNSA. V dropped 5 bases and J dropped 1 base, with 15 bases sitting between them. This CDR3 comprises 15 residues. CDR3 residues: CASSPHGPVSYEQYF. CDR3 sequence (DNA): TGTGCCAGCAGCCCGCACGGGCCAGTGTCCTACGAGCAGTACTTC.

This clonotype has at least ten counts. The rearrangement links TRBV12-3 or TRBV12-4 to TRBJ1-2; D is uncertain. Trimming took off 3 bases at V and 4 bases at J, with 6 bases between the two ends. This CDR3 has 12 residues. The CDR3 coding sequence is TGTGCCAGCAGTTTCTACGGCTATGGCTACACCTTC. The encoded protein is CASSFYGYGYTF.

This clonotype was found many times. The V call is TRBV7-3, the J call TRBJ1-1; D not certain. The CDR3 has 13 amino acids. CDR1 and CDR2 from the germline V gene are SGHTA and FQGTGA. Trimming left V 8 bases short and J 1 base short, with 11 bases between. The CDR3 sequence: CASGENSNTEAFF. The CDR3 bases are TGTGCCAGCGGGGAGAACTCGAACACTGAAGCTTTCTTT.

In its sample, this clonotype was seen many times. The V and J genes are TRBV29-1 and TRBJ1-5; 8 bases are shared with TRBD1. V gave up 6 bases and J gave up 6 bases; unmatched junction bases: 7. CDR1 is SQVTM and CDR2 is ANQGSEA in the germline V gene. This CDR3 contains 13 residues. In DNA, the CDR3 is TGCAGCGTAAAGACAGGGGACGGTCAGCCCCAGCATTTT. It encodes CSVKTGDGQPQHF.

The V call is TRBV6-1, the J call TRBJ2-5, with 8 positions matching TRBD2. Germline CDR1 is MNHNS and CDR2 is SASEGT. V lost 6 bases and J lost 5; bases outside the gene matches: 8. The CDR3 has 14 amino acids. The CDR3 DNA is TGTGCCAGCAGGCGAGCGGGAGTGAGGGAGACCCAGTACTTC. Its translation is CASRRAGVRETQYF.

This clonotype was observed at least ten times. The rearrangement uses TRBV20-1 and TRBJ1-1, with TRBD1 as a possible D gene (5 bases). Trimming took off 2 bases at V and 3 bases at J, with 13 bases between the two ends. Germline V gives CDR1 DFQATT, CDR2 SNEGSKA (reference sequence). This CDR3 contains 14 residues. This CDR3 reads CSARFRGGYTEAFF. DNA for the CDR3: TGCAGTGCTAGATTTCGGGGGGGGTACACTGAAGCTTTCTTT.

J is TRBJ2-7 and V is TRBV7-2, with D unresolved. In germline, CDR1 is SGHTA, CDR2 FQGNSA. The CDR3 loop spans 15 amino acids. Trimming shortened V by 5 bases and J by 1 base, and 15 bases separated the two germline ends. The CDR3 sequence: CASSPVSFRSYEQYF. CDR3 DNA sequence: TGTGCCAGCAGCCCCGTGTCCTTTAGATCCTACGAGCAGTACTTC.

This clonotype was observed at least ten times. The chain combines TRBV28 with TRBJ2-5; D remains ambiguous. The CDR3 has 14 residues. Trimming took 2 bases from V and 4 from J, leaving 11 bases between them. Germline V lookup: CDR1 MDHEN, CDR2 SYDVKM. CDR3: CASSLIPSGETQYF. The CDR3 DNA follows: TGTGCCAGCAGTTTAATCCCATCCGGAGAGACCCAGTACTTC.

This chain connects TRBV6-1 to TRBJ2-7; 9 bases are a match to TRBD2. The V segment lost 11 bases and the J segment 4 bases; nucleotides outside the gene matches: 9. The CDR3 spans 13 residues. Looked up from germline, CDR1 is MNHNS and CDR2 is SASEGT. The CDR3 DNA is TGTGCCTCTACGACTAGCGGAACGTACGAGCAGTACTTC. Protein product: CASTTSGTYEQYF.

In its sample, this clonotype was seen many times. The V gene is TRBV12-3 or TRBV12-4, the J gene TRBJ1-2, with 7 bases matching TRBD1. J gave up 7 bases and V 6 bases, and 8 bases lay outside the gene matches. This CDR3 contains 13 residues. In DNA, the CDR3 is TGTGCCAGCAGCCCAGGGGGGGTGAGTGGCTACACCTTC. Its protein is CASSPGGVSGYTF.

The chain recombines TRBV12-3 or TRBV12-4 with TRBJ1-6, with D possibly matching TRBD1 (5 bases). Trimming stripped 2 bases from V and 7 bases from J, with 12 bases between. The CDR3 sequence is 15 residues long. For the CDR3, the DNA is TGTGCCAGCAGTTTAAGGCAGGGAGAGAATTCACCCCTCCACTTT. Protein sequence: CASSLRQGENSPLHF.

V usage is TRBV28 and J usage is TRBJ1-2; no clear D gene. V lost 6 bases and J lost 3, with 20 bases in between. The CDR3 length is 16 residues. The germline gives CDR1 MDHEN, CDR2 SYDVKM. The CDR3 protein is CASSYYPGLADYGYTF. The CDR3 bases are TGTGCCAGCAGCTACTACCCCGGCCTTGCTGACTATGGCTACACCTTC.

This clonotype has a count of ten or more. The V and J genes are TRBV12-3 or TRBV12-4 and TRBJ2-7; 12 bases line up with TRBD2. The CDR3 extends over 14 amino acids. J gave up 4 bases and V 7 bases, and 5 bases lay outside the gene matches. In DNA, the CDR3 is TGTGCCAGCACGCTAGCGGGAGGGAGGTACGAGCAGTACTTC. Translated, it gives CASTLAGGRYEQYF.

This clonotype was found many times. The genes are TRBV2 and TRBJ2-2, with 11 bases fitting TRBD1. In germline, CDR1 is SNHLY, CDR2 FYNNEI. This CDR3 spans 18 amino acids. The J segment lost 3 bases and the V segment lost 7 bases, leaving 13 bases of the junction unmatched. Here the CDR3 reads CASIPPSRTGGHTGELFF. CDR3 sequence (DNA): TGTGCCAGCATTCCCCCCTCCCGGACAGGGGGCCACACCGGGGAGCTGTTTTTT.

This clonotype has ten or more counts. The V gene is TRBV28, the J gene TRBJ1-6, with D tentatively TRBD1 (5 bases). Germline V gene lookup returns CDR1 MDHEN and CDR2 SYDVKM. Trimming pared 2 bases from V and 9 bases from J, leaving 14 bases between. The CDR3 covers 15 residues. CDR3 coding DNA: TGTGCCAGCAGTTTACCCGGGGCCGGGGTTTCACCCCTCCACTTT. Encoded protein: CASSLPGAGVSPLHF.